This T cell receptor (beta chain) came from a study of glioma-infiltrating T cells after dendritic cell vaccination. Selection required adequate fresh-frozen tumor tissue plus more than two years' survival data. Before vaccination, two weeks after the third vaccination, and at progression, PBMC were collected. As for this clone: Its antigen is as yet unknown.

The germline gives CDR1 SGHRS, CDR2 YFSETQ. Trimming cost V 4 bases and J 4 bases, with 18 bases left between them. CDR3 length: 15 residues. Study outcomes and limitations: TCR clonality showed no direct relationship with survival.

Up to 2 ug genomic DNA was used for TCRB CDR3 amplification. Assay: immunoSEQ multiplex PCR; the TCRdb copy retains only in-frame clones and omits some. The sample gives more than 85,000 clones, about 83% of which show up once; about 2.9% is in the top ten. Sequenced material: blood, taken before dendritic cell vaccination. The TCR originated in a human donor with glioblastoma. This rearrangement joins TRBV5-1 to TRBJ2-7; D possibly corresponds to TRBD1 (6 bases). The CDR3 loop reads CASSPPTGNSYEQYF. CDR3 in DNA: TGCGCCAGCAGCCCGCCCACAGGGAACTCTTACGAGCAGTACTTC. Drawing the rest from reference TRBV5-1 and TRBJ2-7, the complete variable domain is KAGVTQTPRYLIKTRGQQVTLSCSPISGHRSVSWYQQTPGQGLQFLFEYFSETQRNKGNFPGRFSGRQFSNSRSEMNVSTLELGDSALYLCASSPPTGNSYEQYFGPGTRLTVT.